This T cell receptor (beta chain) was sequenced in a study of T cell changes during pregnancy in multiple sclerosis. CDR3 length: 14 amino acids. V was clipped by 1 base and J by 5 bases, with 12 bases between them. Germline assignment: CDR1 SGDLS and CDR2 YYNGEE. Repertoires were generated with immunoSEQ multiplex PCR, while TCRdb's copy carries only in-frame clones and drops some. The profile shows 95,000 to 100,000 clones, 75% to 95% of them singletons. This TCR came from a female donor with multiple sclerosis, enrolled in a pregnancy study. J is TRBJ2-5 and V is TRBV9; D is undetermined. This specimen consisted of peripheral blood, obtained in the second trimester of pregnancy. For the CDR3, the DNA is TGTGCCAGCAGCGTAATGCCTAGGAGTGAGACCCAGTACTTC. Translated: CASSVMPRSETQYF. Full variable domain (outside the CDR3, taken from reference TRBV9 and TRBJ2-5): DSGVTQTPKHLITATGQRVTLRCSPRSGDLSVYWYQQSLDQGLQFLIQYYNGEERAKGNILERFSAQQFPDLHSELNLSSLELGDSALYFCASSVMPRSETQYFGPGTRLLVL.